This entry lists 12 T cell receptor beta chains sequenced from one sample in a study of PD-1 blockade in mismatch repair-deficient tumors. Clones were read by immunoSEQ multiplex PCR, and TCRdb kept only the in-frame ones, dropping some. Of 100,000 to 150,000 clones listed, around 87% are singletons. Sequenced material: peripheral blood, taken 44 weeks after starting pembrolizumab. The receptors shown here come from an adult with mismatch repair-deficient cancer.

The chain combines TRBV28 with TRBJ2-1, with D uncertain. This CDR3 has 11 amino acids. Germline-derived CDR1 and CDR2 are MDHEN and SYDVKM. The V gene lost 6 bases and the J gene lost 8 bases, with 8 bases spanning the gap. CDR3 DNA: TGTGCCAGCAGGCGTATCCATGAGCAGTTCTTC. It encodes CASRRIHEQFF. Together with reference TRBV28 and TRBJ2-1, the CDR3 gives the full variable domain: DVKVTQSSRYLVKRTGEKVFLECVQDMDHENMFWYRQDPGLGLRLIYFSYDVKMKEKGDIPEGYSVSREKKERFSLILESASTNQTSMYLCASRRIHEQFFGPGTRLTVL.

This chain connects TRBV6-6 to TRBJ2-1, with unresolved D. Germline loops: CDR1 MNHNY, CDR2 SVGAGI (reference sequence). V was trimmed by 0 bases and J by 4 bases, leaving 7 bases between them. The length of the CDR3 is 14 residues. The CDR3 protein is CASSYSSSYNEQFF. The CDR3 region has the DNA TGTGCCAGCAGTTACTCGTCGAGTTACAATGAGCAGTTCTTC.

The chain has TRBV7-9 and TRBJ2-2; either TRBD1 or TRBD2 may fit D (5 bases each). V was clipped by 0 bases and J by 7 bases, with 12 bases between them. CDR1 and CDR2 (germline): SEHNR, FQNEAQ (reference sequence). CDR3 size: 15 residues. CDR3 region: CASSLAESGHGELFF. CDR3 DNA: TGTGCCAGCAGCTTAGCGGAATCGGGGCACGGGGAGCTGTTTTTT. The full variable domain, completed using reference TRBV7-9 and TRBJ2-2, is DTGVSQNPRHKITKRGQNVTFRCDPISEHNRLYWYRQTLGQGPEFLTYFQNEAQLEKSRLLSDRFSAERPKGSFSTLEIQRTEQGDSAMYLCASSLAESGHGELFFGEGSRLTVL.

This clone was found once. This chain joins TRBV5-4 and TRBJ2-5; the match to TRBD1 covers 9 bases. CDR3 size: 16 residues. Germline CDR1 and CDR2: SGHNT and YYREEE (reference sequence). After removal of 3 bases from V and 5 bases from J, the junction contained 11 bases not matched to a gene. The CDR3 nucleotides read TGTGCCAGCAGCTCCCGGGACAGGGAGTTAGGTGAGACCCAGTACTTC. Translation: CASSSRDRELGETQYF.

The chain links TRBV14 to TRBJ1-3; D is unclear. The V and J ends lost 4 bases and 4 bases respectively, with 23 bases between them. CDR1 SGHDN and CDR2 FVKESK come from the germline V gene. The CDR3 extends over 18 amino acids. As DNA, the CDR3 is TGTGCCAGCAGCCTCCTTGAACGACGCGGCGTCGGAGGAAACACCATATATTTT. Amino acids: CASSLLERRGVGGNTIYF.

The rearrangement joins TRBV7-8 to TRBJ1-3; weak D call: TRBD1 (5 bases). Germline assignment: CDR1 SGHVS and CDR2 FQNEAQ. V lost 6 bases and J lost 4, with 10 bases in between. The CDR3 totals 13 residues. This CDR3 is CASRIGGGNTIYF. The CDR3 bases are TGTGCCAGCAGAATCGGGGGGGGAAACACCATATATTTT.

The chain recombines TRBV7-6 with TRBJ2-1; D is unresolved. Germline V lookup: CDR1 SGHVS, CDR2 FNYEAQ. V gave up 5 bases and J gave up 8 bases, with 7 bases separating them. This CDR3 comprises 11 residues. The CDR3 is CASSPNDEQFF. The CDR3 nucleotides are TGTGCCAGCAGCCCAAACGATGAGCAGTTCTTC. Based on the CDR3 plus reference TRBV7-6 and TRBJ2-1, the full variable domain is GAGVSQSPRYKVTKRGQDVALRCDPISGHVSLYWYRQALGQGPEFLTYFNYEAQQDKSGLPNDRFSAERPEGSISTLTIQRTEQRDSAMYRCASSPNDEQFFGPGTRLTVL.

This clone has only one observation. Written as DNA, the CDR3 is TGTGCCAGTAGTATAGTACGGGAGAACACTGAAGCTTTCTTT. Its protein is CASSIVRENTEAFF. The chain links TRBV19 to TRBJ1-1; unclear D gene. The CDR3 is made up of 14 amino acids. Trimming took 1 base from V and 1 from J, leaving 7 bases between them. Germline CDR1 is LNHDA and CDR2 is SQIVND (reference sequence).

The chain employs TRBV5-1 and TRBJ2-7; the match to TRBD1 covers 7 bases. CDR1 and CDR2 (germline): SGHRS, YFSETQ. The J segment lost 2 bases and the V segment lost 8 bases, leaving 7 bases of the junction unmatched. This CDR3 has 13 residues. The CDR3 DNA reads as TGCGCCAGACGGGACAGCTATCCCTACGAGCAGTACTTC. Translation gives CARRDSYPYEQYF.

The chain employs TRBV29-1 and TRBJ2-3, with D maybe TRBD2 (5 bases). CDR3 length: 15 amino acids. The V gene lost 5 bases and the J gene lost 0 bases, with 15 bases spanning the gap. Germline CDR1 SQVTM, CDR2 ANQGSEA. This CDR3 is CSVFFATTSTDTQYF. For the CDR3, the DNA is TGCAGCGTTTTTTTTGCGACTACGAGCACAGATACGCAGTATTTT.

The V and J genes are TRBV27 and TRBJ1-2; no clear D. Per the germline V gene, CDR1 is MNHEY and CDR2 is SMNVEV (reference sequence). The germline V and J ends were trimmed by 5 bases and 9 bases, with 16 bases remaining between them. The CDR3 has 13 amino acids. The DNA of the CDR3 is TGTGCCAGCAGTCCCCAAGGACCGCCAAGCTACACCTTC. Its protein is CASSPQGPPSYTF.

The CDR3, as DNA: TGTGCCAGCAGCCCACAACAGGGGGTCGTAGCTAACTATGGCTACACCTTC. This sequence encodes CASSPQQGVVANYGYTF. The rearrangement joins TRBV7-9 to TRBJ1-2; 8 bases fit TRBD1. The CDR3 is made up of 17 amino acids. Per germline, CDR1 SEHNR and CDR2 FQNEAQ (reference sequence). Trimming cost V 5 bases and J 0 bases; bases outside gene matches: 11.